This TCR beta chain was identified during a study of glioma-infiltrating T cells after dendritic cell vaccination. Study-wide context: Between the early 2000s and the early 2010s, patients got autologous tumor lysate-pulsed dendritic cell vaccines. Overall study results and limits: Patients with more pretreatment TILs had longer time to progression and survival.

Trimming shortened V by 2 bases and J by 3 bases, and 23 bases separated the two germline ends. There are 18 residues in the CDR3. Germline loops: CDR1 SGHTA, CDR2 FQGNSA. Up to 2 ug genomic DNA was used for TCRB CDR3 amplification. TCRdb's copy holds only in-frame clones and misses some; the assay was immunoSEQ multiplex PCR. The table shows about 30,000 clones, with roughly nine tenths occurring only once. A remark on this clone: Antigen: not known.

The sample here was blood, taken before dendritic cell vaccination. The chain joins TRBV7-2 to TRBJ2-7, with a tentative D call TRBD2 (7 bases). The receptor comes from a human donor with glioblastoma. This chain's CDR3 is CASSLMGGAVFGNYEQYF. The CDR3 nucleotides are TGTGCCAGCAGCTTAATGGGGGGGGCCGTCTTTGGGAACTACGAGCAGTACTTC.